A single sample gave rise to the 32 T cell receptor beta chains below, sequenced in a study of cytomegalovirus exposure and HLA in healthy donors. The repertoire was sequenced with immunoSEQ multiplex PCR; TCRdb's copy has only in-frame clones and lacks some. Of 200,000 to 250,000 clones in the sample, over 65% were seen once. The material sequenced was PBMCs. The source is a woman aged 18-35 years in good health and CMV-seronegative.

The rearrangement uses TRBV28 and TRBJ2-6, with TRBD1 matching over 7 bases. Germline CDR1 and CDR2: MDHEN and SYDVKM. The J segment lost 4 bases and the V segment lost 7 bases, leaving 7 bases of the junction unmatched. There are 15 residues in the CDR3. The CDR3, as DNA: TGTGCCAGCAAAAAAGGGGGCGCCGGGGCCAACGTCCTGACTTTC. As protein: CASKKGGAGANVLTF. Variable domain in full (rest from reference TRBV28 and TRBJ2-6): DVKVTQSSRYLVKRTGEKVFLECVQDMDHENMFWYRQDPGLGLRLIYFSYDVKMKEKGDIPEGYSVSREKKERFSLILESASTNQTSMYLCASKKGGAGANVLTFGAGSRLTVL.

This clone was found a few times. This chain uses TRBV6-5 with TRBJ2-1; tentative D call: TRBD2 (6 bases). This CDR3 comprises 13 residues. Looked up from germline, CDR1 is MNHEY and CDR2 is SVGAGI. V was clipped by 4 bases and J by 9 bases, with 13 bases between them. In DNA, the CDR3 is TGTGCCAGCAGTTCACCGGGACTCAGTGAGCAGTTCTTC. Protein sequence: CASSSPGLSEQFF.

V and J are TRBV6-5 and TRBJ1-4, with TRBD1 as a possible D gene (5 bases). Germline V gives CDR1 MNHEY, CDR2 SVGAGI. The CDR3 loop spans 14 amino acids. V lost 7 bases to trimming and J lost 3 bases, with 12 bases between them. The CDR3 bases are TGTGCCAGCACGATAGACAGAGCTAATGAAAAACTGTTTTTT. Protein: CASTIDRANEKLFF.

The V gene is TRBV2, the J gene TRBJ1-2; 9 bases match TRBD1. The CDR3 covers 18 residues. The V gene end was trimmed by 6 bases and the J gene end by 4 bases; junction bases not matched to a gene: 18. The germline V gene has CDR1 SNHLY and CDR2 FYNNEI. In DNA, the CDR3 is TGTGCCAGCAGCGTACCGGGACAGGGCACCGGTCAGGGCTATGGCTACACCTTC. Translated, it gives CASSVPGQGTGQGYGYTF.

This chain joins TRBV27 and TRBJ1-5; TRBD1 matches 9 bases. This CDR3 comprises 15 residues. Germline values: CDR1 MNHEY, CDR2 SMNVEV (reference sequence). With 5 bases clipped from V and 7 bases from J, the junction kept 9 bases outside the gene matches. The CDR3 is CASSLTGGPGQPQHF. DNA of the CDR3: TGTGCCAGCAGTCTAACAGGGGGCCCCGGGCAGCCCCAGCATTTT.

The chain couples TRBV7-2 to TRBJ2-5; no firm D call. The length of the CDR3 is 14 residues. Germline V gene sequence: CDR1 SGHTA, CDR2 FQGNSA. Trimming took off 5 bases at V and 2 bases at J, with 12 bases between the two ends. CDR3 sequence: CASSTYSQQETQYF. The CDR3 nucleotides are TGTGCCAGCAGCACCTACTCACAACAAGAGACCCAGTACTTC. Using reference TRBV7-2 and TRBJ2-5 for the parts outside the CDR3, the full variable domain is GAGVSQSPSNKVTEKGKDVELRCDPISGHTALYWYRQSLGQGLEFLIYFQGNSAPDKSGLPSDRFSAERTGGSVSTLTIQRTQQEDSAVYLCASSTYSQQETQYFGPGTRLLVL.

The V and J genes are TRBV29-1 and TRBJ2-5, with 9 bases that match TRBD1. The CDR3 contains 13 residues. Germline V gene lookup returns CDR1 SQVTM and CDR2 ANQGSEA. The V gene end was trimmed by 7 bases and the J gene end by 7 bases; junction bases not matched to a gene: 10. CDR3 protein: CSGGQGLGGTQYF. In nucleotides, the CDR3 is TGCAGCGGCGGACAGGGGCTGGGGGGGACCCAGTACTTC.

The rearrangement links TRBV6-6 to TRBJ2-3; 10 positions match TRBD1. This CDR3 comprises 15 residues. Germline V CDR1 and CDR2: MNHNY, SVGAGI (reference sequence). V lost 2 bases, J lost 2 bases, and 1 base stayed unmatched. The CDR3 loop reads CASSYGTGDTDTQYF. DNA for the CDR3: TGTGCCAGCAGTTACGGGACAGGGGACACAGATACGCAGTATTTT.

This chain joins TRBV27 and TRBJ2-2; the D is unclear. V lost 5 bases to trimming and J lost 4 bases, with 11 bases between them. The CDR3 runs to 14 residues. Germline V gene data show CDR1 as MNHEY and CDR2 as SMNVEV (reference sequence). The CDR3 loop reads CASSVDLGTGELFF. As DNA, the CDR3 is TGTGCCAGCAGTGTTGACTTGGGCACCGGGGAGCTGTTTTTT.

The V call is TRBV6-5, the J call TRBJ2-2; TRBD1 aligns across 9 bases. V lost 5 bases, J lost 5 bases, and 6 bases stayed unmatched. Per germline, CDR1 MNHEY and CDR2 SVGAGI. The CDR3 runs 15 residues. The CDR3 DNA sequence: TGTGCCAGCAGTACCACAGGGGGCTTAACCGGGGAGCTGTTTTTT. This sequence encodes CASSTTGGLTGELFF.

The genes are TRBV29-1 and TRBJ1-2, with 8 bases aligning to TRBD1. Germline CDR1 is SQVTM and CDR2 is ANQGSEA. J gave up 7 bases and V 7 bases, and 14 bases lay outside the gene matches. The CDR3 consists of 14 residues. The CDR3 DNA follows: TGCAGCGCCGGGGGGCCGACAGGGGAGGCTGGCTACACCTTC. This encodes CSAGGPTGEAGYTF.

This sequence joins TRBV4-2 and TRBJ2-1; 12 bases map to TRBD2. V lost 0 bases and J lost 8; bases outside the gene matches: 5. Germline V gives CDR1 LGHNA, CDR2 YNFKEQ. CDR3 size: 16 residues. CDR3 region: CASSQEASGGADEQFF. The CDR3 nucleotides read TGTGCCAGCAGCCAAGAGGCTAGCGGGGGGGCGGATGAGCAGTTCTTC.

The chain uses TRBV7-9 and TRBJ2-7; the match to TRBD1 covers 9 bases. Germline V lookup: CDR1 SEHNR, CDR2 FQNEAQ (reference sequence). This CDR3 is 15 amino acids long. V shed 2 bases, J shed 6 bases, and the junction held 8 bases outside the gene matches. DNA for the CDR3: TGTGCCAGCAGCTTATCCCCGGACAGGGGTGGCGAGCAGTACTTC. It encodes CASSLSPDRGGEQYF.

The chain couples TRBV7-8 to TRBJ2-7, with 8 bases aligning to TRBD1. The CDR3 has 15 amino acids. V lost 6 bases, J lost 2 bases, and 9 bases stayed unmatched. Germline V gene lookup returns CDR1 SGHVS and CDR2 FQNEAQ. The CDR3 is CASSFGTGQPYEQYF. CDR3 DNA sequence: TGTGCCAGCAGTTTTGGGACAGGTCAACCCTACGAGCAGTACTTC. Full variable domain (outside the CDR3, taken from reference TRBV7-8 and TRBJ2-7): GAGVSQSPRYKVAKRGQDVALRCDPISGHVSLFWYQQALGQGPEFLTYFQNEAQLDKSGLPSDRFFAERPEGSVSTLKIQRTQQEDSAVYLCASSFGTGQPYEQYFGPGTRLTVT.

The CDR3 sequence is CASSRAGGGRYNEQFF. In nucleotides, the CDR3 is TGCGCCAGCAGCAGGGCGGGCGGGGGCCGCTACAATGAGCAGTTCTTC. The chain links TRBV4-1 to TRBJ2-1; maybe TRBD2 (7 bases). The CDR3 sequence is 16 residues long. V was clipped by 5 bases and J by 3 bases, with 17 bases between them. The germline CDR1 and CDR2 sequences are MGHRA and YSYEKL.

The V and J genes are TRBV29-1 and TRBJ1-1; a weak D match, TRBD1 (5 bases). CDR1 and CDR2 (germline): SQVTM, ANQGSEA. The CDR3 has 12 amino acids. V shed 4 bases and J shed 5 bases, with 11 bases lying between them. CDR3: CSVGGSGTEAFF. The CDR3 nucleotides are TGCAGCGTTGGGGGCTCGGGAACTGAAGCTTTCTTT. The complete variable domain, with remaining parts taken from reference TRBV29-1 and TRBJ1-1, reads SAVISQKPSRDICQRGTSLTIQCQVDSQVTMMFWYRQQPGQSLTLIATANQGSEATYESGFVIDKFPISRPNLTFSTLTVSNMSPEDSSIYLCSVGGSGTEAFFGQGTRLTVV.

This chain connects TRBV6-5 to TRBJ1-5; D may be TRBD1 (6 bases). The CDR3 is made up of 15 amino acids. The V gene's germline CDR1 is MNHEY and CDR2 SVGAGI. V shed 6 bases and J shed 4 bases, with 16 bases lying between them. CDR3 residues: CASRQDRAVNQPQHF. The CDR3 coding sequence is TGTGCCAGCAGACAGGACAGAGCCGTAAATCAGCCCCAGCATTTT.

The chain links TRBV6-5 to TRBJ2-2, with D unclear. Trimming cost V 3 bases and J 4 bases, with 15 bases left between them. Germline V lookup: CDR1 MNHEY, CDR2 SVGAGI. CDR3 length: 16 amino acids. CDR3 amino acids: CASSYGSLQSTGELFF. For the CDR3, the DNA is TGTGCCAGCAGTTATGGCTCCCTGCAATCCACCGGGGAGCTGTTTTTT.

This chain joins TRBV2 and TRBJ1-2, with D possibly TRBD1 on 6 matching bases. The V gene lost 8 bases and the J gene lost 3 bases, with 10 bases spanning the gap. Per the germline V gene, CDR1 is SNHLY and CDR2 is FYNNEI. This CDR3 is 12 amino acids long. Written as DNA, the CDR3 is TGTGCCAGCCAGGACAGCTACTATGGCTACACCTTC. This gives the protein CASQDSYYGYTF.

This clone was seen repeatedly, ten times or more. The rearrangement joins TRBV10-1 to TRBJ1-1; 9 positions agree with TRBD1. V shed 4 bases, J shed 0 bases, and the junction held 9 bases outside the gene matches. This CDR3 contains 17 residues. Germline loops: CDR1 WNHNN, CDR2 SYGVQD (reference sequence). CDR3 protein: CASSAADRGYMNTEAFF. For the CDR3, the DNA is TGCGCCAGCAGTGCCGCGGACAGGGGTTATATGAACACTGAAGCTTTCTTT.

The chain recombines TRBV19 with TRBJ1-4, with TRBD1 identical over 8 bases. This CDR3 has 14 amino acids. The germline V gene has CDR1 LNHDA and CDR2 SQIVND (reference sequence). The trim removed 5 bases at V and 8 bases at J, leaving 7 bases unmatched. CDR3 coding DNA: TGTGCCAGTAGTCCCGACAGGGGTATGGAAAAACTGTTTTTT. Residues: CASSPDRGMEKLFF.

The CDR3 loop reads CASARGRNQPQHF. CDR3 bases: TGTGCCAGCGCCCGGGGGAGAAATCAGCCCCAGCATTTT. The V and J genes are TRBV6-5 and TRBJ1-5; weak D call: TRBD1 (5 bases). V shed 8 bases and J shed 4 bases, with 12 bases lying between them. The germline gives CDR1 MNHEY, CDR2 SVGAGI. The CDR3 covers 13 residues.

The CDR3 spells CASSPQGTGGYTF. Here the CDR3 DNA reads TGTGCCAGCTCACCCCAGGGAACTGGTGGCTACACCTTC. The chain links TRBV18 to TRBJ1-2; D is possibly TRBD1 (5 bases). Germline CDR1 and CDR2: KGHSH and LQKENI. Trimming removed 3 bases from V and 7 bases from J, with 12 bases in between. The CDR3 has 13 residues.

The chain links TRBV5-6 to TRBJ2-7, with D possibly TRBD2 on 5 matching bases. The V end was cut by 4 bases, the J end by 2 bases, with 13 bases between. Germline V gives CDR1 SGHDT, CDR2 YYEEEE. The CDR3 loop spans 14 amino acids. The CDR3 DNA follows: TGTGCCAGCAGCCGGAGAGGGAGCGCCTACGAGCAGTACTTC. Encoded protein: CASSRRGSAYEQYF.

In regard to this clone: The sample holds other DNA sequences that translate to the same CDR3. This rearrangement joins TRBV29-1 to TRBJ1-1, with TRBD1 as a possible D gene (5 bases). The CDR3 sequence is 15 residues long. The ends were cut back, 4 bases at V and 0 bases at J, with 15 bases in the middle. Germline assignment: CDR1 SQVTM and CDR2 ANQGSEA. Here the CDR3 DNA reads TGCAGCGTTGGCGCAGGGTGGGGGATGAACACTGAAGCTTTCTTT. Protein: CSVGAGWGMNTEAFF.

The chain employs TRBV6-6 and TRBJ1-5; 7 bases map to TRBD1. Germline-derived CDR1 and CDR2 are MNHNY and SVGAGI (reference sequence). J lost 7 bases, V lost 2 bases, and 5 bases had no gene match. The CDR3 length is 14 residues. The CDR3, as DNA: TGTGCCAGCAGTTACAGGCAGGGGGAGCAGCCCCAGCATTTT. Translated: CASSYRQGEQPQHF.

This clone has ten or more counts. The same CDR3 is also encoded by other DNA sequences in this sample. The rearrangement links TRBV28 to TRBJ1-4; D unresolved. CDR1 is MDHEN, CDR2 SYDVKM, per germline. V shed 5 bases and J shed 10 bases, with 11 bases lying between them. This CDR3 has 12 amino acids. CDR3 amino acids: CASSPPRGKLFF. The CDR3 nucleotides read TGTGCCAGCAGTCCCCCCAGAGGAAAACTGTTTTTT.

CDR3 in amino acids: CASSLVAGNNSPLHF. The DNA for the CDR3 is TGCGCCAGCAGCTTGGTTGCAGGCAATAATTCACCCCTCCACTTT. This rearrangement joins TRBV5-1 to TRBJ1-6; D not resolved. The CDR3 sequence is 15 residues long. V was shortened by 0 bases and J by 5 bases, with 9 bases between the two germline ends. CDR1 SGHRS and CDR2 YFSETQ come from the germline V gene.

The genes are TRBV4-1 and TRBJ2-1; no clear D gene. Trimming took off 0 bases at V and 0 bases at J, with 6 bases between the two ends. The CDR3 totals 15 residues. Germline V gives CDR1 MGHRA, CDR2 YSYEKL. CDR3 sequence: CASSQEYVSYNEQFF. CDR3 DNA: TGCGCCAGCAGCCAAGAGTATGTCTCCTACAATGAGCAGTTCTTC.

This chain uses TRBV30 with TRBJ2-5; weak D call: TRBD2 (7 bases). CDR3 size: 15 residues. Germline assignment: CDR1 GTSNPN and CDR2 SVGIG (reference sequence). Trimming stripped 1 base from V and 2 bases from J, with 14 bases between. The DNA for the CDR3 is TGTGCCTGGAGTGACCGGGGGGCGCGTCAAGAGACCCAGTACTTC. It codes for CAWSDRGARQETQYF.

The rearrangement uses TRBV7-2 and TRBJ2-7, with 10 bases matching TRBD2. With 1 base clipped from V and 0 bases from J, the junction kept 3 bases outside the gene matches. Germline V gene sequence: CDR1 SGHTA, CDR2 FQGNSA. The length of the CDR3 is 16 residues. Here the CDR3 reads CASSLDRTSGSYEQYF. The CDR3 nucleotides read TGTGCCAGCAGCTTAGACCGGACTAGCGGCTCCTACGAGCAGTACTTC.

This chain connects TRBV28 to TRBJ1-2, with D unresolved. V was pared by 4 bases and J by 0 bases, with 18 bases between. CDR1 and CDR2 from the germline V gene are MDHEN and SYDVKM. This CDR3 region has 17 residues. This chain's CDR3 is CASSSVRGDIANYGYTF. The CDR3 DNA reads as TGTGCCAGCAGTTCTGTCCGCGGTGATATTGCTAACTATGGCTACACCTTC.